One sample yielded the 5 T cell receptor beta chains listed below, sequenced in a study of shared clonotypes between healthy human individuals. The table came from immunoSEQ multiplex PCR; TCRdb's copy has only in-frame clones and leaves some out. The table records just over 2,000,000 clones, approximately 95% of them present only once. Naive CD8 cells were CD45RO-negative, positively selected for CCR7, excluding terminally differentiated effector memory CD45RA+ cells. The sequenced sample consisted of naive CD8+ T cells sorted from blood. Source of these receptors: a man aged 18 to 30 in good health.

The chain couples TRBV6-1 to TRBJ2-1; D possibly corresponds to TRBD1 (6 bases). Trimming pared 2 bases from V and 5 bases from J, leaving 13 bases between. This CDR3 has 15 residues. Per the germline V gene, CDR1 is MNHNS and CDR2 is SASEGT. The CDR3 sequence: CASSEITGFNNEQFF. CDR3 DNA sequence: TGTGCCAGCAGTGAAATTACAGGGTTCAACAATGAGCAGTTCTTC.

Notes on this clone: The same CDR3 is also encoded by other DNA sequences in this sample. The V and J genes are TRBV28 and TRBJ1-1; 8 bases align to TRBD1. V lost 5 bases and J lost 5; bases outside the gene matches: 7. In germline, CDR1 is MDHEN, CDR2 SYDVKM. The CDR3 runs 14 residues. The CDR3, as DNA: TGTGCCAGCAGTCTCCAGGGGGCAGGGACTGAAGCTTTCTTT. Translation: CASSLQGAGTEAFF.

The chain joins TRBV4-1 to TRBJ1-5, with TRBD1 matching over 7 bases. V shed 0 bases, J shed 6 bases, and the junction held 8 bases outside the gene matches. CDR3 length equals 16 residues. In germline, CDR1 is MGHRA, CDR2 YSYEKL. The CDR3 protein is CASSQDSRQGGQPQHF. Here the CDR3 DNA reads TGCGCCAGCAGCCAAGATTCAAGGCAGGGGGGTCAGCCCCAGCATTTT.

Regarding this clone: This specimen includes other DNA sequences encoding the same CDR3. The genes are TRBV27 and TRBJ2-7; tentative D call: TRBD2 (5 bases). In germline, CDR1 is MNHEY, CDR2 SMNVEV (reference sequence). The CDR3 has 13 residues. Between the trimmed V and J ends, which lost 4 bases and 3 bases, there was a span of 10 bases. The CDR3 is CASSSEGYYEQYF. The CDR3, as DNA: TGTGCCAGCAGTTCTGAGGGTTACTACGAGCAGTACTTC.

This clone is a singleton in its sample. The J gene is TRBJ2-1, the V gene TRBV9; 9 bases match TRBD2. Unmatched junction bases numbered 6, after V lost 0 bases and J lost 8 bases. The CDR3 is made up of 15 amino acids. The germline CDR1 and CDR2 sequences are SGDLS and YYNGEE. In DNA, the CDR3 is TGTGCCAGCAGCGTAGAGAGCGGGGGGCCCCATGAGCAGTTCTTC. This gives the protein CASSVESGGPHEQFF.